These 20 T cell receptor beta chains originate from one sample sequenced in a study of blood T cell repertoires in COVID-19. Clones were read by immunoSEQ multiplex PCR, and TCRdb kept only the in-frame ones, dropping some. The sample carries 50,000 to 65,000 clones, about 86% recorded once. The sequencing sample was made of peripheral blood. These receptors were obtained from a human donor in a cohort sampled during active COVID-19.

J is TRBJ2-7 and V is TRBV20-1, with TRBD1 matching over 9 bases. This CDR3 spans 15 amino acids. V lost 3 bases to trimming and J lost 5 bases; unmatched junction nucleotides: 11. CDR1 and CDR2 (germline): DFQATT, SNEGSKA (reference sequence). CDR3 in amino acids: CSASRDRVFRDEQYF. In DNA, the CDR3 is TGCAGTGCTAGTAGGGACAGGGTGTTTCGGGACGAGCAGTACTTC.

V and J are TRBV11-2 and TRBJ2-7; 7 nucleotides match TRBD2. Trimming at V came to 5 bases and at J to 3 bases, leaving 7 bases not matched to a gene. In germline, CDR1 is SGHAT, CDR2 FQNNGV. This CDR3 has 14 amino acids. The CDR3 region has the DNA TGTGCCAGCAGCCCAACCGGGACTATCTACGAGCAGTACTTC. Its protein product is CASSPTGTIYEQYF. The full variable domain, rest sourced from reference TRBV11-2 and TRBJ2-7, is EAGVAQSPRYKIIEKRQSVAFWCNPISGHATLYWYQQILGQGPKLLIQFQNNGVVDDSQLPKDRFSAERLKGVDSTLKIQPAKLEDSAVYLCASSPTGTIYEQYFGPGTRLTVT.

The chain carries TRBV5-1 and TRBJ2-5; 8 bases are shared with TRBD2. Germline CDR1 reads SGHRS; CDR2 reads YFSETQ. This CDR3 has 17 amino acids. With 4 bases clipped from V and 5 bases from J, the junction kept 16 bases outside the gene matches. The CDR3 sequence: CASSRKTGLGVEETQYF. For the CDR3, the DNA is TGCGCCAGCAGCAGAAAGACGGGACTAGGAGTGGAGGAGACCCAGTACTTC.

J is TRBJ1-2 and V is TRBV28; D is unresolved. V was pared by 1 base and J by 7 bases, with 4 bases between. The CDR3 spans 11 residues. CDR1 MDHEN and CDR2 SYDVKM come from the germline V gene. CDR3: CASSLFSGYTF. The CDR3 DNA sequence: TGTGCCAGCAGTTTATTCTCTGGCTACACCTTC.

V and J are TRBV5-4 and TRBJ2-1; 7 nucleotides line up with TRBD2. Germline-derived CDR1 and CDR2 are SGHNT and YYREEE (reference sequence). The CDR3 is 16 amino acids. V gave up 3 bases and J gave up 5 bases; unmatched junction bases: 11. This CDR3 is CASSWEFGGSDNEQFF. The CDR3 coding sequence is TGTGCCAGCAGCTGGGAGTTTGGCGGGAGCGACAATGAGCAGTTCTTC.

The rearrangement joins TRBV28 to TRBJ2-7; TRBD1 agrees at 11 bases. The junction had 10 bases not matched to a gene; V was cut back by 6 bases and J by 3 bases. The CDR3 runs 16 residues. Germline V gives CDR1 MDHEN, CDR2 SYDVKM. The CDR3 loop reads CASSTWTGGGFYEQYF. CDR3 coding DNA: TGTGCCAGCAGCACCTGGACAGGGGGCGGTTTCTACGAGCAGTACTTC.

V gene TRBV30 combines with J gene TRBJ2-1; 11 nucleotides line up with TRBD2. The CDR3 has 18 residues. In germline, CDR1 is GTSNPN, CDR2 SVGIG (reference sequence). Trimming took 2 bases from V and 1 from J; bases not matched to a gene: 10. The CDR3 is CAWSISSGRGYSYNEQFF. CDR3 DNA sequence: TGTGCCTGGAGTATAAGTAGCGGGAGGGGGTATTCCTACAATGAGCAGTTCTTC.

About this clone: The junction does not match germline at one end; this may be a read error. The chain has TRBV6-2 or TRBV6-3 and TRBJ1-1, with a tentative D call TRBD1 (5 bases). This CDR3 is built from 13 residues. In germline, CDR1 is MNHEY, CDR2 SVGEGT. The CDR3, as DNA: TGTGCCAGCAGTAACTCCCTGCCGGGGGGGGCTTTCTTT. Amino acid sequence: CASSNSLPGGAFF.

The rearrangement joins TRBV27 to TRBJ2-5; a possible D gene is TRBD2 (7 bases). The CDR3 runs 14 residues. Germline CDR1 is MNHEY and CDR2 is SMNVEV (reference sequence). V was pared by 6 bases and J by 4 bases, with 15 bases between. The CDR3 DNA reads TGTGCCAGCAGCCGGGGAGGGGGGAGAGAGACCCAGTACTTC. Translated: CASSRGGGRETQYF.

This sequence joins TRBV11-3 and TRBJ2-7, with unresolved D. This CDR3 region has 12 residues. Trimming removed 0 bases at V and 4 bases at J, with 4 bases between. Per the germline V gene, CDR1 is SGHNT and CDR2 is YENEEA. The CDR3 spells CASSLDRYEQYF. The CDR3 DNA follows: TGTGCCAGCAGCTTAGATCGTTACGAGCAGTACTTC.

V and J are TRBV20-1 and TRBJ2-7; D unresolved. V was clipped by 3 bases and J by 7 bases, with 7 bases between them. Germline CDR1 reads DFQATT; CDR2 reads SNEGSKA (reference sequence). The CDR3 totals 10 residues. The CDR3 region is CSASMAEQYF. For the CDR3, the DNA is TGCAGTGCTAGTATGGCTGAGCAGTACTTC.

The chain combines TRBV15 with TRBJ1-5; tentatively, D is TRBD1 (6 bases). V shed 1 base and J shed 0 bases, with 16 bases lying between them. Germline V gene lookup returns CDR1 LNHNV and CDR2 YYDKDF (reference sequence). The CDR3 is 18 residues long. CDR3 sequence (DNA): TGTGCCACCAGCAGAGGGGGGTCGGGACAAAATAGCAATCAGCCCCAGCATTTT. Translation: CATSRGGSGQNSNQPQHF.

The table lists this clone with a count of one. The V and J genes are TRBV2 and TRBJ2-3, with 7 bases fitting TRBD1. Looked up from germline, CDR1 is SNHLY and CDR2 is FYNNEI. Trimming at V came to 4 bases and at J to 0 bases, leaving 7 bases not matched to a gene. CDR3 length: 16 amino acids. CDR3 coding DNA: TGTGCCAGCAGTGCGCTGGGGACAGTTAGCACAGATACGCAGTATTTT. Its translation: CASSALGTVSTDTQYF.

The CDR3 region has the DNA TGCGCCAGCAGTGTAACCCCGCAGGGTAGAGAGCAGTTCTTC. This gives the protein CASSVTPQGREQFF. V gene TRBV10-2 combines with J gene TRBJ2-1, with a possible D match to TRBD1 (5 bases). The germline gives CDR1 WSHSY, CDR2 SAAADI. V was pared by 4 bases and J by 10 bases, with 17 bases between. This CDR3 has 14 amino acids.

Concerning this clone: Within the sample, other DNA sequences also encode this same CDR3. The chain couples TRBV28 to TRBJ2-7; no reliable D call. CDR1 is MDHEN, CDR2 SYDVKM, per germline. There are 12 residues in the CDR3. V was pared by 4 bases and J by 2 bases, with 6 bases between. The DNA of the CDR3 is TGTGCCAGCAGTTCCCCGGCCTACGAGCAGTACTTC. Its translation: CASSSPAYEQYF.

J is TRBJ2-1 and V is TRBV28; maybe TRBD1 (6 bases). The V gene lost 6 bases and the J gene lost 3 bases, with 12 bases spanning the gap. The CDR3 loop spans 14 amino acids. The germline V gene has CDR1 MDHEN and CDR2 SYDVKM. The CDR3 spells CASRGDKIYNEQFF. The CDR3 coding sequence is TGTGCCAGCAGGGGGGACAAAATCTACAATGAGCAGTTCTTC.

The gene calls are TRBV7-2 and TRBJ2-3; TRBD2 matches 11 bases. Germline V gives CDR1 SGHTA, CDR2 FQGNSA. J lost 0 bases, V lost 6 bases, and 5 bases had no gene match. The CDR3 has 16 amino acids. The CDR3 loop is CASRGTSGISTDTQYF. The DNA of the CDR3 is TGTGCCAGCAGGGGGACTAGCGGAATTAGCACAGATACGCAGTATTTT.

The rearrangement links TRBV18 to TRBJ2-1, with 7 positions matching TRBD2. V gave up 1 base and J gave up 0 bases; unmatched junction bases: 6. The CDR3 has 17 amino acids. CDR1 and CDR2 from the germline V gene are KGHSH and LQKENI. CDR3 residues: CASSPRGVAGSYNEQFF. The DNA for the CDR3 is TGTGCCAGCTCACCACGAGGGGTAGCGGGCTCCTACAATGAGCAGTTCTTC.

J is TRBJ1-1 and V is TRBV2, with 7 positions matching TRBD1. The junction had 13 bases not matched to a gene; V was cut back by 7 bases and J by 11 bases. From germline, CDR1 is SNHLY and CDR2 FYNNEI. The CDR3 totals 13 residues. The CDR3 spells CASIERWDSIAFF. The CDR3 DNA reads TGTGCCAGCATCGAAAGGTGGGACAGTATCGCTTTCTTT. Looking up the rest from reference TRBV2 and TRBJ1-1 gives the full variable domain: EPEVTQTPSHQVTQMGQEVILRCVPISNHLYFYWYRQILGQKVEFLVSFYNNEISEKSEIFDDQFSVERPDGSNFTLKIRSTKLEDSAMYFCASIERWDSIAFFGQGTRLTVV.

The gene calls are TRBV5-1 and TRBJ2-7; TRBD1 aligns across 7 bases. Trimming took 5 bases from V and 0 from J; bases not matched to a gene: 5. The CDR3 consists of 14 residues. The germline V gene encodes CDR1 SGHRS and CDR2 YFSETQ. DNA for the CDR3: TGCGCCAGCAGTCGATACAGGGGCTCCTACGAGCAGTACTTC. It yields the protein CASSRYRGSYEQYF.